A single sample is the source of the 14 T cell receptor beta chains below, sequenced in a study of T cell responses to AZD1222 COVID-19 vaccine. TCRdb keeps only in-frame clones here, not all; method: immunoSEQ multiplex PCR. There are approximately 80,000 clones in the sample; approximately 90% occur only once, and 24% lies in the top ten. Here the sequenced sample was peripheral blood, taken on day 0 of AZD1222 vaccination. The receptors shown here come from an adult in good health.

The DNA of the CDR3 is TGTGCCAGCAGCTCAGACTCGGACACTGAAGCTTTCTTT. This gives the protein CASSSDSDTEAFF. This sequence joins TRBV11-3 and TRBJ1-1, with D unclear. Germline V CDR1 and CDR2: SGHNT, YENEEA. Trimming removed 4 bases at V and 3 bases at J, with 9 bases between. The CDR3 totals 13 residues.

This clone was seen more than once but under ten times. V gene TRBV28 combines with J gene TRBJ1-2, with D hard to call. Trimming cost V 6 bases and J 0 bases, with 11 bases left between them. From germline, CDR1 is MDHEN and CDR2 SYDVKM. CDR3 length equals 14 residues. The CDR3 coding sequence is TGTGCCAGCAGACAGCCTGTACCTAACTATGGCTACACCTTC. It yields the protein CASRQPVPNYGYTF.

The chain carries TRBV6-6 and TRBJ2-5, with 9 bases matching TRBD1. The germline V gene encodes CDR1 MNHNY and CDR2 SVGAGI (reference sequence). This CDR3 is 14 amino acids long. Unmatched junction bases numbered 5, after V lost 5 bases and J lost 4 bases. The chain's CDR3 is CASSQTGGGETQYF. DNA for the CDR3: TGTGCCAGCAGTCAAACAGGGGGCGGAGAGACCCAGTACTTC.

The gene calls are TRBV7-2 and TRBJ2-1, with TRBD1 matching over 7 bases. CDR1 SGHTA and CDR2 FQGNSA come from the germline V gene. This CDR3 has 14 amino acids. Unmatched junction bases numbered 3, after V lost 2 bases and J lost 5 bases. The CDR3 loop is CASSLWGTDNEQFF. In DNA, the CDR3 is TGTGCCAGCAGCTTATGGGGGACAGACAATGAGCAGTTCTTC.

In DNA form, the CDR3 reads TGTGCCAGCAGAGTAACAGGGACACCCCTCCACTTT. The encoded protein is CASRVTGTPLHF. This sequence joins TRBV28 and TRBJ1-6; D perhaps matches TRBD1 (6 bases). The germline gives CDR1 MDHEN, CDR2 SYDVKM. Trimming cost V 6 bases and J 11 bases, with 11 bases left between them. The CDR3 has 12 amino acids. Supplemented by reference TRBV28 and TRBJ1-6, the full variable domain reads DVKVTQSSRYLVKRTGEKVFLECVQDMDHENMFWYRQDPGLGLRLIYFSYDVKMKEKGDIPEGYSVSREKKERFSLILESASTNQTSMYLCASRVTGTPLHFGNGTRLTVT.

The chain couples TRBV7-2 to TRBJ1-5; 11 bases line up with TRBD1. The ends lost 6 bases at V and 4 bases at J; junction bases unmatched: 8. Per germline, CDR1 SGHTA and CDR2 FQGNSA. The CDR3 totals 16 residues. The CDR3 is CASSPGTGGNNQPQHF. CDR3 nucleotide sequence: TGTGCCAGCAGTCCCGGGACAGGGGGTAATAATCAGCCCCAGCATTTT.

J is TRBJ2-3 and V is TRBV6-1; 8 bases line up with TRBD1. Germline trimming cut 1 base from V and 3 bases from J; bases unmatched to any gene: 3. This CDR3 comprises 15 residues. CDR1 and CDR2 from the germline V gene are MNHNS and SASEGT. This chain's CDR3 is CASSEDRGRTDTQYF. CDR3 bases: TGTGCCAGCAGTGAAGACAGGGGGAGAACAGATACGCAGTATTTT.

The chain couples TRBV7-2 to TRBJ1-6; the D gene is possibly TRBD1 (5 bases). The CDR3 is 14 residues long. Germline CDR1 SGHTA, CDR2 FQGNSA. The V end lost 6 bases, the J end lost 7 bases, and 13 bases lay between the germline ends. The DNA for the CDR3 is TGTGCCAGCAGAGGACAACTCGGGAATTCACCCCTCCACTTT. Translation gives CASRGQLGNSPLHF. The complete variable domain, with remaining parts taken from reference TRBV7-2 and TRBJ1-6, reads GAGVSQSPSNKVTEKGKDVELRCDPISGHTALYWYRQSLGQGLEFLIYFQGNSAPDKSGLPSDRFSAERTGGSVSTLTIQRTQQEDSAVYLCASRGQLGNSPLHFGNGTRLTVT.

This chain links TRBV19 with TRBJ1-2; 11 nucleotides align to TRBD1. The CDR3 loop spans 15 amino acids. Germline CDR1 is LNHDA and CDR2 is SQIVND (reference sequence). Trimming took 6 bases from V and 3 from J; bases not matched to a gene: 6. In DNA, the CDR3 is TGTGCCAGTAGGGACAGGGGGCTTTTTGACTATGGCTACACCTTC. It encodes CASRDRGLFDYGYTF.

The rearrangement uses TRBV9 and TRBJ2-5; D uncertain. Germline CDR1 is SGDLS and CDR2 is YYNGEE. The CDR3 length is 13 residues. The ends were cut back, 6 bases at V and 2 bases at J, with 11 bases in the middle. CDR3 DNA sequence: TGTGCCAGCAAGGATGAGCAACAAGAGACCCAGTACTTC. Translating it yields CASKDEQQETQYF. The complete variable domain, with remaining parts taken from reference TRBV9 and TRBJ2-5, reads DSGVTQTPKHLITATGQRVTLRCSPRSGDLSVYWYQQSLDQGLQFLIQYYNGEERAKGNILERFSAQQFPDLHSELNLSSLELGDSALYFCASKDEQQETQYFGPGTRLLVL.

V usage is TRBV7-8 and J usage is TRBJ1-1; tentative D call: TRBD1 (5 bases). CDR1 and CDR2 from the germline V gene are SGHVS and FQNEAQ. The CDR3 sequence is 12 residues long. V was trimmed by 5 bases and J by 7 bases, leaving 11 bases between them. CDR3 nucleotides: TGTGCCAGCAGCCCGGGGCAGATTGAAGCTTTCTTT. It specifies CASSPGQIEAFF. Combining the CDR3 with reference TRBV7-8 and TRBJ1-1 gives the whole variable domain GAGVSQSPRYKVAKRGQDVALRCDPISGHVSLFWYQQALGQGPEFLTYFQNEAQLDKSGLPSDRFFAERPEGSVSTLKIQRTQQEDSAVYLCASSPGQIEAFFGQGTRLTVV.

The J gene is TRBJ1-2, the V gene TRBV4-1; 7 positions agree with TRBD1. The trim removed 1 base at V and 3 bases at J, leaving 8 bases unmatched. The CDR3 consists of 16 residues. CDR1 and CDR2 (germline): MGHRA, YSYEKL. This chain's CDR3 is CASSQGDSRWDYGYTF. The CDR3 DNA follows: TGCGCCAGCAGCCAAGGGGACAGCCGGTGGGACTATGGCTACACCTTC.

The chain joins TRBV7-2 to TRBJ1-2, with D unclear. Trimming took off 3 bases at V and 8 bases at J, with 13 bases between the two ends. The CDR3 consists of 13 residues. CDR1 SGHTA and CDR2 FQGNSA come from the germline V gene. This CDR3 is CASSFTDGEGYTF. In nucleotides, the CDR3 is TGTGCCAGCAGCTTTACCGACGGGGAGGGCTACACCTTC.

The V and J genes are TRBV29-1 and TRBJ1-4; D call uncertain. Trimming took 4 bases from V and 5 from J, leaving 5 bases between them. The length of the CDR3 is 11 residues. The germline gives CDR1 SQVTM, CDR2 ANQGSEA. In DNA, the CDR3 is TGCAGCGTTGCGACGAATGAAAAACTGTTTTTT. This encodes CSVATNEKLFF.